A single sample gave rise to the 24 T cell receptor beta chains below, sequenced in a study of blood T cell repertoires in COVID-19. The table came from immunoSEQ multiplex PCR; TCRdb's copy has only in-frame clones and leaves some out. Found here are approximately 150,000 clones, approximately 85% of them singletons; the top ten hold around 5.4%. The sequencing input was peripheral blood. These receptor sequences come from a woman between 50 and 59 years old with COVID-19, enrolled during active disease.

CDR3 residues: CASSYRGGWNQPQHF. CDR3 in DNA: TGTGCCAGCAGTTACCGAGGGGGTTGGAATCAGCCCCAGCATTTT. This chain links TRBV6-2 or TRBV6-3 with TRBJ1-5, with D possibly matching TRBD1 (6 bases). V was clipped by 2 bases and J by 4 bases, with 12 bases between them. Germline CDR1 is MNHEY and CDR2 is SVGEGT. This CDR3 has 15 amino acids.

The chain combines TRBV28 with TRBJ2-5; TRBD1 agrees at 8 bases. The V segment lost 6 bases and the J segment 3 bases; nucleotides outside the gene matches: 15. Germline V gene lookup returns CDR1 MDHEN and CDR2 SYDVKM. This CDR3 contains 17 residues. In DNA form, the CDR3 reads TGTGCCAGCAGGCCCGCCGTTGGCAGGGGGCCCGAAGAGACCCAGTACTTC. Protein: CASRPAVGRGPEETQYF.

V gene TRBV5-1 combines with J gene TRBJ2-1, with 14 bases identical to TRBD2. J lost 3 bases, V lost 3 bases, and 2 bases had no gene match. Germline V gene data show CDR1 as SGHRS and CDR2 as YFSETQ. CDR3 length: 16 amino acids. The CDR3 nucleotides read TGCGCCAGCAGCTCGGGACTAGCGGGGGACTACAATGAGCAGTTCTTC. Protein product: CASSSGLAGDYNEQFF.

The rearrangement uses TRBV3-1 (or the pseudogene TRBV3-2) and TRBJ2-7; 7 bases are shared with TRBD1. CDR3 length equals 16 residues. CDR1 is LGHDT and CDR2 is YNNKEL in the germline V gene (reference sequence). V lost 3 bases, J lost 3 bases, and 11 bases stayed unmatched. CDR3 region: CASSHTGQGVFYEQYF. CDR3 nucleotide sequence: TGTGCCAGCAGCCATACCGGCCAGGGGGTCTTCTACGAGCAGTACTTC.

The V call is TRBV5-4, the J call TRBJ1-1; the D is unclear. V lost 1 base and J lost 1, with 8 bases in between. This CDR3 region has 14 residues. Germline CDR1 and CDR2: SGHNT and YYREEE (reference sequence). The chain's CDR3 is CASSLSAGNTEAFF. The CDR3 DNA follows: TGTGCCAGCAGCTTGTCGGCGGGGAACACTGAAGCTTTCTTT.

This chain joins TRBV6-4 and TRBJ2-7; D ambiguous. This CDR3 spans 13 amino acids. From germline, CDR1 is MRHNA and CDR2 SNTAGT. Trimming removed 2 bases at V and 6 bases at J, with 11 bases between. Here the CDR3 reads CASSDEIGGEQYF. In DNA, the CDR3 is TGTGCCAGCAGTGACGAAATTGGCGGCGAGCAGTACTTC.

The chain links TRBV15 to TRBJ2-2, with TRBD2 matching over 15 bases. V shed 3 bases, J shed 1 base, and the junction held 6 bases outside the gene matches. Germline V gene data show CDR1 as LNHNV and CDR2 as YYDKDF (reference sequence). This CDR3 contains 19 residues. CDR3 protein: CATSSVPGLAGGNTGELFF. The CDR3 bases are TGTGCCACCAGCAGCGTCCCGGGACTAGCGGGGGGGAACACCGGGGAGCTGTTTTTT. The full variable domain, completed using reference TRBV15 and TRBJ2-2, is DAMVIQNPRYQVTQFGKPVTLSCSQTLNHNVMYWYQQKSSQAPKLLFHYYDKDFNNEADTPDNFQSRRPNTSFCFLDIRSPGLGDTAMYLCATSSVPGLAGGNTGELFFGEGSRLTVL.

The chain couples TRBV12-3 or TRBV12-4 to TRBJ1-3; D not certain. This CDR3 contains 11 residues. The V and J ends lost 8 bases and 4 bases respectively, with 6 bases between them. CDR3 region: CASLIGNTIYF. In DNA, the CDR3 is TGTGCCAGCTTAATCGGAAACACCATATATTTT.

The chain employs TRBV5-1 and TRBJ2-7; 11 bases line up with TRBD2. The CDR3 spans 14 residues. J lost 2 bases, V lost 7 bases, and 5 bases had no gene match. Germline V gives CDR1 SGHRS, CDR2 YFSETQ. CDR3 DNA: TGCGCCAGCGCCCTTAGCGGGGGGGCCTACGAGCAGTACTTC. Translation gives CASALSGGAYEQYF.

This rearrangement joins TRBV6-5 to TRBJ2-2, with 9 bases fitting TRBD2. The CDR3 has 15 amino acids. V lost 6 bases and J lost 2; bases outside the gene matches: 4. Germline loops: CDR1 MNHEY, CDR2 SVGAGI. The CDR3 here is CASRVAGANTGELFF. CDR3 DNA: TGTGCCAGCAGAGTAGCGGGGGCCAACACCGGGGAGCTGTTTTTT.

This clone was recorded a few times. The rearrangement links TRBV5-6 to TRBJ2-5; 9 bases agree with TRBD1. With V trimmed by 5 bases and J by 2 bases, 7 bases remained unmatched. This CDR3 is 15 amino acids long. Per germline, CDR1 SGHDT and CDR2 YYEEEE. Written as DNA, the CDR3 is TGTGCCAGCAGAGCCTTAGGGACAGGGCAAGAGACCCAGTACTTC. It is translated as CASRALGTGQETQYF.

The chain employs TRBV28 and TRBJ2-1; D may be TRBD2 (6 bases). The germline gives CDR1 MDHEN, CDR2 SYDVKM. With 5 bases removed from V and 4 bases from J, the gap between germline ends came to 15 bases. CDR3 length: 15 residues. The CDR3: CASSPSPGTYNEQFF. The CDR3 coding sequence is TGTGCCAGCAGTCCATCCCCCGGGACTTACAATGAGCAGTTCTTC.

The rearrangement uses TRBV7-2 and TRBJ2-5; D gene uncertain. The CDR3 runs to 13 residues. Looked up from germline, CDR1 is SGHTA and CDR2 is FQGNSA. V was pared by 5 bases and J by 5 bases, with 12 bases between. The CDR3 DNA is TGTGCCAGCAGCCTCTCTAGTGTGGAGACCCAGTACTTC. This sequence encodes CASSLSSVETQYF. Looking up the rest from reference TRBV7-2 and TRBJ2-5 gives the full variable domain: GAGVSQSPSNKVTEKGKDVELRCDPISGHTALYWYRQSLGQGLEFLIYFQGNSAPDKSGLPSDRFSAERTGGSVSTLTIQRTQQEDSAVYLCASSLSSVETQYFGPGTRLLVL.

The chain recombines TRBV2 with TRBJ2-3; 10 nucleotides agree with TRBD1. In germline, CDR1 is SNHLY, CDR2 FYNNEI. J lost 4 bases, V lost 4 bases, and 5 bases had no gene match. This CDR3 spans 15 amino acids. The CDR3 region has the DNA TGTGCCAGCAGTGTTCGGACAGGGGGTGCAGATACGCAGTATTTT. Translation: CASSVRTGGADTQYF.

V usage is TRBV11-2 and J usage is TRBJ2-2; 13 nucleotides line up with TRBD2. With 5 bases clipped from V and 5 bases from J, the junction kept 2 bases outside the gene matches. Germline V CDR1 and CDR2: SGHAT, FQNNGV. This CDR3 comprises 15 residues. CDR3 nucleotide sequence: TGTGCCAGCAGCCAACTAGCGGGGGGGACCGGGGAGCTGTTTTTT. Its protein product is CASSQLAGGTGELFF.

The chain uses TRBV18 and TRBJ2-7, with D maybe TRBD2 (6 bases). The CDR3 runs to 13 residues. The germline V and J ends were trimmed by 5 bases and 6 bases, with 14 bases remaining between them. Germline V gene sequence: CDR1 KGHSH, CDR2 LQKENI. Here the CDR3 DNA reads TGTGCCAGCTCATCAAAGGACGGGGGCGAGCAGTACTTC. It encodes CASSSKDGGEQYF.

This chain uses TRBV29-1 with TRBJ1-5; 7 positions agree with TRBD1. The CDR3 runs 15 residues. V trimming: 3 bases; J trimming: 0 bases; junction bases outside the gene matches: 5. In germline, CDR1 is SQVTM, CDR2 ANQGSEA. The CDR3 here is CSVDRRGNSNQPQHF. Here the CDR3 DNA reads TGCAGCGTTGATCGCAGGGGGAATAGCAATCAGCCCCAGCATTTT.

The chain employs TRBV7-2 and TRBJ1-1; D is unresolved. CDR3 size: 16 residues. V lost 5 bases and J lost 0, with 16 bases in between. Germline CDR1 and CDR2: SGHTA and FQGNSA. In DNA, the CDR3 is TGTGCCAGCAGCACCCAGCCAGGTGACATGAACACTGAAGCTTTCTTT. Its protein is CASSTQPGDMNTEAFF.

This chain uses TRBV11-2 with TRBJ1-4; 8 positions match TRBD1. The V gene's germline CDR1 is SGHAT and CDR2 FQNNGV. CDR3 length: 15 residues. The J segment lost 4 bases and the V segment lost 3 bases, leaving 4 bases of the junction unmatched. CDR3 DNA: TGTGCCAGCAGCTTGAGGGACAGGTTTAATGAAAAACTGTTTTTT. It encodes CASSLRDRFNEKLFF.

The V and J genes are TRBV18 and TRBJ1-1, with D perhaps matching TRBD1 (6 bases). This CDR3 is 13 amino acids long. Germline V lookup: CDR1 KGHSH, CDR2 LQKENI. The ends were cut back, 3 bases at V and 4 bases at J, with 9 bases in the middle. CDR3 DNA sequence: TGTGCCAGCTCACCTAAAGGGGGCACTGAAGCTTTCTTT. This translates into CASSPKGGTEAFF. The full variable domain, completed using reference TRBV18 and TRBJ1-1, is NAGVMQNPRHLVRRRGQEARLRCSPMKGHSHVYWYRQLPEEGLKFMVYLQKENIIDESGMPKERFSAEFPKEGPSILRIQQVVRGDSAAYFCASSPKGGTEAFFGQGTRLTVV.

CDR3 sequence: CASSQESGASGGNEQFF. The CDR3 nucleotides are TGTGCCAGCAGCCAAGAATCTGGGGCTAGCGGGGGAAATGAGCAGTTCTTC. J is TRBJ2-1 and V is TRBV4-2; TRBD2 agrees at 10 bases. The CDR3 sequence is 17 residues long. Per the germline V gene, CDR1 is LGHNA and CDR2 is YNFKEQ. The V and J ends lost 0 bases and 7 bases, in that order; junction bases with no gene match: 9.

The rearrangement links TRBV4-3 to TRBJ1-2, with TRBD1 matching 8 bases. CDR1 and CDR2 (germline): LGHNA, YSLEER. The CDR3 has 15 residues. V was pared by 1 base and J by 4 bases, with 5 bases of the junction left unmatched. CDR3 sequence (DNA): TGCGCCAGCAGCCAAGTTGCAGGGGGCGCCTATGGCTACACCTTC. It yields the protein CASSQVAGGAYGYTF.

The chain joins TRBV19 to TRBJ1-1; 10 nucleotides align to TRBD1. Germline lookup yields CDR1 LNHDA and CDR2 SQIVND (reference sequence). This CDR3 spans 14 amino acids. J gave up 4 bases and V 1 base, and 0 bases lay outside the gene matches. In DNA, the CDR3 is TGTGCCAGTAGTATAGGACAGGGGGCCACTGAAGCTTTCTTT. Its translation is CASSIGQGATEAFF.

This rearrangement joins TRBV28 to TRBJ1-6, with 8 positions matching TRBD1. CDR3 length: 14 amino acids. Germline values: CDR1 MDHEN, CDR2 SYDVKM. V was clipped by 6 bases and J by 7 bases; unmatched bases: 5. The CDR3 region has the DNA TGTGCCAGCAGCCCGGACAGGGAAAATTCACCCCTCCACTTT. It encodes CASSPDRENSPLHF.